This T cell receptor (beta chain) was profiled in a study of T cells in Graves' hyperthyroidism and ophthalmopathy. Turning to this clonotype: A read error is possible here, since a much larger clone lies one base away.

CDR1 and CDR2 (germline): DFQATT, SNEGSKA (reference sequence). V gave up 5 bases and J gave up 5 bases, with 19 bases separating them. The CDR3 consists of 14 residues. The TCR beta CDR3 regions underwent amplification using RNA transcripts as the source. The study used the HTBI primer set for a first-round RT-PCR of the TCR CDR3. One entry per CDR3 protein, called by TCRdb with MiXCR from the multiplex PCR reads. The table records roughly 500,000 distinct CDR3 sequences, about 45% of them present only once. Exclusion of a patient resulted from uncontrolled infection, other autoimmune disease, pregnancy or lactation.

The sequenced material came from peripheral blood or thyroid tissue (not recorded which). The TCR sequence derives from an adult woman with Graves' disease, either hyperthyroidism or ophthalmopathy (not recorded which). This rearrangement joins TRBV20-1 to TRBJ2-7, with D tentatively TRBD1 or TRBD2 (5 bases each). Here the CDR3 DNA reads TGCAGTGCTCCGCTGGGACCCATGAACCACGAGCAGTACTTC. This codes for CSAPLGPMNHEQYF.